The sample holds a few counts of the clone carrying this T cell receptor beta chain. The data were taken from a study of blood T cell repertoires in COVID-19. The CDR3 has 15 amino acids. V was trimmed by 1 base and J by 5 bases, leaving 15 bases between them. Germline values: CDR1 SGHRS, CDR2 YFSETQ. The table came from immunoSEQ multiplex PCR; TCRdb's copy has only in-frame clones and leaves some out. The sample holds 200,000 or so clones, 80% to 90% seen once. Adults between about 18 and 89 years of age took part from more than 20 US areas. The chain combines TRBV5-1 with TRBJ2-5, with a possible D match to TRBD2 (6 bases). Sequencing was done on a sample of PBMCs or T cells enriched from blood (not recorded which). This clonotype was sampled from a woman in her thirties or forties with acute COVID-19. The CDR3 coding sequence is TGCGCCAGCAGCTTGTTCTCCCAGGAGGGGGAGACCCAGTACTTC. It yields the protein CASSLFSQEGETQYF.